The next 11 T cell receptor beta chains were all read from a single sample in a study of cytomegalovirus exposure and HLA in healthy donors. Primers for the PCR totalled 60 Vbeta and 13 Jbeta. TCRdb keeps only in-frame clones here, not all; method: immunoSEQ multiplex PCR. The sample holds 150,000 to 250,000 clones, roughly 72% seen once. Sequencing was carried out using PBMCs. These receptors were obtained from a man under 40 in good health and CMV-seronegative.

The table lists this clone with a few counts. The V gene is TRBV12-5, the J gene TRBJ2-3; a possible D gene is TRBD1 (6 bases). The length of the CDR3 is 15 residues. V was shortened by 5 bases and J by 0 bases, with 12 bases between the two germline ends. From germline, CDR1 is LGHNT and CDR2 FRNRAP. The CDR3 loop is CASGTGQTSTDTQYF. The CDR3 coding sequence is TGTGCTAGTGGTACAGGACAGACTAGCACAGATACGCAGTATTTT.

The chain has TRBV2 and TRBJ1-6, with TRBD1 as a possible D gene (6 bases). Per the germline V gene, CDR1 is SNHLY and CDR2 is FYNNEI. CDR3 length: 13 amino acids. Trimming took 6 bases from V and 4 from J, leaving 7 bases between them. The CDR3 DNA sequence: TGTGCCAGCAGCGGACAGTATAATTCACCCCTCCACTTT. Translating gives CASSGQYNSPLHF.

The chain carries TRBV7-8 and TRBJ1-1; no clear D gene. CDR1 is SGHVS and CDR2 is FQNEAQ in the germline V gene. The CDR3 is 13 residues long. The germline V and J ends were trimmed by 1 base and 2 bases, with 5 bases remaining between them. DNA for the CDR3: TGTGCCAGCAGCTTAGACAGCAACACTGAAGCTTTCTTT. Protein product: CASSLDSNTEAFF. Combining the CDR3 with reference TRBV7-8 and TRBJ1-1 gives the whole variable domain GAGVSQSPRYKVAKRGQDVALRCDPISGHVSLFWYQQALGQGPEFLTYFQNEAQLDKSGLPSDRFFAERPEGSVSTLKIQRTQQEDSAVYLCASSLDSNTEAFFGQGTRLTVV.

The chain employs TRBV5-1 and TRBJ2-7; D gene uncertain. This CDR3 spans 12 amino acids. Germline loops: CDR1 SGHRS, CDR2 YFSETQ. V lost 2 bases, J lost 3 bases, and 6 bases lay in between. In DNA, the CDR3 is TGCGCCAGCAGCTTCCGAGGCTACGAGCAGTACTTC. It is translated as CASSFRGYEQYF.

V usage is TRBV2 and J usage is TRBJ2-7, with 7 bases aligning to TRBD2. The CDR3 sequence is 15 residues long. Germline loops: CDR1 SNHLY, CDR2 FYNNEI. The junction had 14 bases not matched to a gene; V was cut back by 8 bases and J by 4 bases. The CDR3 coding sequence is TGTGCCAGCTTTGGGGGGGGGAAGTTCGGGTACGAGCAGTACTTC. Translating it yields CASFGGGKFGYEQYF.

CDR3 sequence: CASSQGQGPQETQYF. DNA for the CDR3: TGCGCCAGCAGCCAAGGGCAGGGGCCTCAAGAGACCCAGTACTTC. The gene calls are TRBV4-1 and TRBJ2-5; the D gene is possibly TRBD1 (6 bases). V lost 1 base to trimming and J lost 2 bases, with 11 bases between them. There are 15 residues in the CDR3. Germline V gene lookup returns CDR1 MGHRA and CDR2 YSYEKL.

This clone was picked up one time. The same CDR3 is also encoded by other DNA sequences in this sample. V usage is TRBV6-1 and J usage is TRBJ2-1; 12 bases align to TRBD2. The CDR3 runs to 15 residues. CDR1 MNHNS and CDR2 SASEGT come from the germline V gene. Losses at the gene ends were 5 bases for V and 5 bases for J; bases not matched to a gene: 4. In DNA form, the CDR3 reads TGTGCCAGCAGTTCGCGACTAGCGGGAGACAATGAGCAGTTCTTC. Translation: CASSSRLAGDNEQFF.

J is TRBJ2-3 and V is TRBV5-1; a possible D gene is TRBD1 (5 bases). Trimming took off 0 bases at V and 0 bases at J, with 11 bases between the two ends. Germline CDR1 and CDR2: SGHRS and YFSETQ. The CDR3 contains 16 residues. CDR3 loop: CASSLVGASSTDTQYF. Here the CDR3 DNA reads TGCGCCAGCAGCTTGGTAGGGGCCTCTAGCACAGATACGCAGTATTTT.

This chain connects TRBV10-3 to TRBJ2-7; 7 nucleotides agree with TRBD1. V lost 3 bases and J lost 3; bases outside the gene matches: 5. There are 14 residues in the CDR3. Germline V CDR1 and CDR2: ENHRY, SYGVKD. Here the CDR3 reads CAISELGGSYEQYF. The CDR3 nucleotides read TGTGCCATCAGTGAACTAGGGGGCAGCTACGAGCAGTACTTC.

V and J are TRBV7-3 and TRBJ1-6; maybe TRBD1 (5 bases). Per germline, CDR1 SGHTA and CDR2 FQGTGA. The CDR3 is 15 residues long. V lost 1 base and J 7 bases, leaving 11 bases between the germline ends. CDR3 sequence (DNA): TGTGCCAGCAGCTTAAGTGGGGGGTGGAATTCACCCCTCCACTTT. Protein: CASSLSGGWNSPLHF. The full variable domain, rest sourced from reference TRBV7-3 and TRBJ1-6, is GAGVSQTPSNKVTEKGKYVELRCDPISGHTALYWYRQSLGQGPEFLIYFQGTGAADDSGLPNDRFFAVRPEGSVSTLKIQRTERGDSAVYLCASSLSGGWNSPLHFGNGTRLTVT.

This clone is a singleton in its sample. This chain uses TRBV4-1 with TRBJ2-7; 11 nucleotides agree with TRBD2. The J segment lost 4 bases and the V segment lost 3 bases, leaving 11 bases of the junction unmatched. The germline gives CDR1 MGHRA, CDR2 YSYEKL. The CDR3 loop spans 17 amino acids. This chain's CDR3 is CASSQGDSSGRKYEQYF. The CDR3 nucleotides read TGCGCCAGCAGCCAGGGGGACTCTAGCGGGAGGAAATACGAGCAGTACTTC.